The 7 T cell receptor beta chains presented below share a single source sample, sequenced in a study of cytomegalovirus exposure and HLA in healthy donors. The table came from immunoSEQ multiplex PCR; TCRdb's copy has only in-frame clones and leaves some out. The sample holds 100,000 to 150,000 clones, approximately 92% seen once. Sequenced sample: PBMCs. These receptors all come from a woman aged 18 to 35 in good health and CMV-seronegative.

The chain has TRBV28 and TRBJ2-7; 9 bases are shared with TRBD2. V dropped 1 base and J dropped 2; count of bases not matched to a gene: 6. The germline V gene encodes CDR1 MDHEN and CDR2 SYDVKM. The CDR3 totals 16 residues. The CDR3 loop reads CASSLSTSGSAYEQYF. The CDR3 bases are TGTGCCAGCAGTTTATCGACTAGCGGATCGGCCTACGAGCAGTACTTC.

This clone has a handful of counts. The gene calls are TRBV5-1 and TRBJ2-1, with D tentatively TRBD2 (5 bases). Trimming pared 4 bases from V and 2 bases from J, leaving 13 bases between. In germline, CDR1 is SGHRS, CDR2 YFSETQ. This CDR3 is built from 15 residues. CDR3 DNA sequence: TGCGCCAGCAGCCACGCCGGGGAGACCTACAATGAGCAGTTCTTC. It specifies CASSHAGETYNEQFF.

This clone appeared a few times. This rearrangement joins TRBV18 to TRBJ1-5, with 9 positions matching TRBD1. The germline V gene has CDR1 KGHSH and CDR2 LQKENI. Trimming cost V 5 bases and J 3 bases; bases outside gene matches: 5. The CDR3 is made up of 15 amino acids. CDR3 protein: CASSAGTGTNQPQHF. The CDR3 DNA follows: TGTGCCAGCTCAGCCGGGACAGGGACCAATCAGCCCCAGCATTTT. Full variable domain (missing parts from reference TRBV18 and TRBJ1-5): NAGVMQNPRHLVRRRGQEARLRCSPMKGHSHVYWYRQLPEEGLKFMVYLQKENIIDESGMPKERFSAEFPKEGPSILRIQQVVRGDSAAYFCASSAGTGTNQPQHFGDGTRLSIL.

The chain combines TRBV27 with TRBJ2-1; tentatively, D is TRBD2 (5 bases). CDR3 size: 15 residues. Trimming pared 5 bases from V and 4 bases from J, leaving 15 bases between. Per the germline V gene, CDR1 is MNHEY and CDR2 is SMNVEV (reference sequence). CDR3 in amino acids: CASSLIRPGYNEQFF. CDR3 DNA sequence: TGTGCCAGCAGTCTTATTCGGCCGGGGTACAATGAGCAGTTCTTC.

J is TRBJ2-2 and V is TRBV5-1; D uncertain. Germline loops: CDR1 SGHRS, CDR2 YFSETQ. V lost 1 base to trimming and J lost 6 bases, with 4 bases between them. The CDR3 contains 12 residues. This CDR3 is CASSLLSGELFF. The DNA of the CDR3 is TGCGCCAGCAGCTTGCTGTCCGGGGAGCTGTTTTTT.

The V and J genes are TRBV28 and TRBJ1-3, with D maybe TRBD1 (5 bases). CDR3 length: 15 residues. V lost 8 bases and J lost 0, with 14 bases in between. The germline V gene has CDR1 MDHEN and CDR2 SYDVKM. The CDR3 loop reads CASCGAGPSGNTIYF. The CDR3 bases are TGTGCCAGCTGTGGGGCGGGGCCCTCTGGAAACACCATATATTTT. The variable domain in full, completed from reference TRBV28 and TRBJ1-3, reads DVKVTQSSRYLVKRTGEKVFLECVQDMDHENMFWYRQDPGLGLRLIYFSYDVKMKEKGDIPEGYSVSREKKERFSLILESASTNQTSMYLCASCGAGPSGNTIYFGEGSWLTVV.

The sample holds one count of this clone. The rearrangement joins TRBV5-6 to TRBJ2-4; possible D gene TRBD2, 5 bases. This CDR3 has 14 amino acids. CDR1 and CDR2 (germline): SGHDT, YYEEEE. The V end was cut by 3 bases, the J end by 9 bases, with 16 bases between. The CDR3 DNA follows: TGTGCCAGCAGCTCCGGACTGCTATCTGGCATTCAGTACTTC. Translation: CASSSGLLSGIQYF.